These T cell receptor beta chains were read from a single sample in a study of blood T cells in healthy people across ages. TCRdb fed the 5' RACE reads into MiXCR, producing one record per CDR3 protein. This sample carries more than 800,000 distinct CDR3 sequences, around 30% of them seen once, and the ten largest clones take 17%. Material: blood. These receptors all stem from a woman aged 80 or over in good health. CDR3s include the opening cysteine and the closing phenylalanine or tryptophan. Each record gives: J gene, V gene, D gene, clone size, CDR3 protein, CDR3 DNA. The D gene is left open where the match is weak. A row's size may be missing; if present it is once, few, many or a size class.

>TRBJ2-7|TRBV7-2|TRBD1|NA
CASSPHRGSEQYF
TGTGCCAGCAGCCCCCACAGGGGGAGCGAGCAGTACTTC
>TRBJ2-5|TRBV7-2|TRBD1|NA
CASSLVGQGATVGETQYF
TGTGCCAGCAGCTTAGTAGGACAGGGGGCGACGGTGGGAGAGACCCAGTACTTC
>TRBJ2-2|TRBV20-1|NA|NA
CSARGGGRNTGELFF
TGCAGTGCTAGAGGAGGGGGGCGCAACACCGGGGAGCTGTTTTTT
>TRBJ2-1|TRBV25-1|NA|NA
CASRLTEVGGQFF
TGTGCCAGCAGGCTAACGGAGGTCGGAGGGCAGTTCTTC
>TRBJ2-3|TRBV10-3|NA|NA
CAISDGRSTDTQYF
TGTGCCATCAGTGACGGCAGAAGCACAGATACGCAGTATTTT
>TRBJ2-1|TRBV12-3/TRBV12-4|NA|NA
CASSQLGGEQFF
TGTGCCAGCAGTCAACTAGGGGGTGAGCAGTTCTTC
>TRBJ2-3|TRBV12-3/TRBV12-4|NA|many
CASSFGAGAGTDTQYF
TGTGCCAGCAGTTTTGGAGCAGGGGCGGGCACAGATACGCAGTATTTT
>TRBJ1-1|TRBV9|TRBD1|few
CASSAPGQGWSEAFF
TGTGCCAGCAGCGCGCCGGGACAGGGATGGTCTGAAGCTTTCTTT
>TRBJ2-7|TRBV20-1|TRBD2|NA
CSARDRVAGYLEQYF
TGCAGTGCTAGAGATCGGGTAGCGGGGTACCTCGAGCAGTACTTC
>TRBJ2-5|TRBV9|TRBD1|NA
CASSLPGQGLRETQYF
TGTGCCAGCAGCCTCCCGGGACAGGGACTGCGTGAGACCCAGTACTTC
>TRBJ2-1|TRBV18|NA|many
CASSRALDSSYNEQFF
TGTGCCAGCTCAAGGGCGCTGGACAGCTCCTACAATGAGCAGTTCTTC
>TRBJ2-7|TRBV18|NA|many
CASSPGRPDTYEQYF
TGTGCCAGCTCACCCGGAAGACCCGACACCTACGAGCAGTACTTC
>TRBJ2-2|TRBV7-9|NA|NA
CASSAQGGELFF
TGTGCCAGCAGCGCCCAGGGAGGGGAGCTGTTTTTT
>TRBJ2-5|TRBV12-5|TRBD2|NA
CASALEGARVAGEGETQYF
TGTGCTAGTGCCCTTGAGGGGGCCCGGGTAGCGGGGGAAGGGGAGACCCAGTACTTC
>TRBJ2-3|TRBV10-3|NA|many
CATLEADTQYF
TGTGCCACCCTCGAGGCAGATACGCAGTATTTT
>TRBJ2-3|TRBV5-1|NA|many
CASSLSPGTTDTQYF
TGCGCCAGCAGCTTGAGTCCAGGGACCACAGATACGCAGTATTTT
>TRBJ2-1|TRBV20-1|NA|NA
CSVKTENSYNEQFF
TGCAGTGTCAAAACCGAGAACTCCTACAATGAGCAGTTCTTC
>TRBJ2-7|TRBV2|NA|NA
CASSSYSEINYEQYF
TGTGCCAGCAGCTCTTATTCAGAGATCAACTACGAGCAGTACTTC
>TRBJ2-7|TRBV12-3/TRBV12-4|NA|once
CASTSGDHPNYEQYF
TGTGCCAGCACATCAGGAGACCACCCTAACTACGAGCAGTACTTC
>TRBJ1-6|TRBV5-1|NA|many
CASSPRGSPESKPLHF
TGCGCCAGCAGCCCTCGGGGGTCCCCGGAATCAAAGCCCCTCCACTTT
>TRBJ2-5|TRBV27|TRBD2|many
CASSLTAGGQETQYF
TGTGCCAGCAGTTTAACGGCGGGGGGACAAGAGACCCAGTACTTC
>TRBJ2-7|TRBV11-2|TRBD1|many
CASSLDRDRVYEQYF
TGTGCCAGCAGCTTAGATAGGGACAGGGTCTACGAGCAGTACTTC
>TRBJ2-1|TRBV20-1|NA|few
CSARTGEQFF
TGCAGTGCTAGGACAGGTGAGCAGTTCTTC
>TRBJ2-6|TRBV10-3|NA|few
CAISGAGQWPSPNGANVLTF
TGTGCCATCAGTGGGGCGGGACAGTGGCCCTCCCCTAACGGGGCCAACGTCCTGACTTTC
>TRBJ1-5|TRBV2|NA|NA
CASSDASNQPQHF
TGTGCCAGCAGTGACGCAAGCAATCAGCCCCAGCATTTT
>TRBJ1-2|TRBV3-1|TRBD1|NA
CASSLPPRDRGQVAYGYTF
TGTGCCAGCAGCCTCCCCCCTCGGGACAGGGGGCAAGTAGCCTATGGCTACACCTTC
>TRBJ2-1|TRBV7-2|NA|NA
CASSLAPHRHEQFF
TGTGCCAGCAGCTTAGCCCCTCACCGGCATGAGCAGTTCTTC
>TRBJ2-1|TRBV6-2/TRBV6-3|TRBD1|many
CASSRRQGGNEQFF
TGTGCCAGCAGTCGAAGACAGGGTGGCAATGAGCAGTTCTTC
>TRBJ2-2|TRBV7-2|NA|NA
CATSHSNTGELFF
TGTGCCACAAGCCACTCGAACACCGGGGAGCTGTTTTTT
>TRBJ1-5|TRBV30|NA|NA
CAWSNDFDQPQHF
TGTGCCTGGAGTAACGACTTCGACCAGCCCCAGCATTTT
>TRBJ2-2|TRBV7-8|NA|NA
CAILVLGGGELFF
TGTGCCATCCTTGTTCTAGGTGGCGGGGAGCTGTTTTTT
>TRBJ2-2|TRBV10-3|TRBD2|few
CAISTRLAGDFGELFF
TGTGCCATCAGTACCAGACTAGCGGGGGATTTCGGGGAGCTGTTTTTT
>TRBJ1-2|TRBV7-2|NA|NA
CVSSPTRGNGYTF
TGTGTCAGCAGCCCCACCCGGGGAAATGGCTACACCTTC
>TRBJ2-5|TRBV29-1|NA|many
CSVAGSRETQYF
TGCAGCGTTGCAGGCAGTCGGGAGACCCAGTACTTC
>TRBJ2-6|TRBV30|NA|many
CASSTVGAGANVLTF
TGTGCCTCCTCGACGGTAGGGGCTGGGGCCAACGTCCTGACTTTC
>TRBJ2-5|TRBV2|NA|few
CACNREGETQYF
TGTGCCTGCAACCGCGAGGGGGAGACCCAGTACTTC
>TRBJ1-6|TRBV10-3|TRBD1|many
CAISATVSGTGGTSYNSPLHF
TGTGCCATCAGTGCCACTGTATCCGGGACAGGGGGAACCTCCTATAATTCACCCCTCCACTTT
>TRBJ1-1|TRBV6-1|NA|NA
CASTRGSVTEAFF
TGTGCCAGCACCAGAGGGTCCGTCACTGAAGCTTTCTTT
>TRBJ2-5|TRBV5-5|TRBD1|few
CASSFGTEQETQYF
TGTGCCAGCAGTTTTGGGACAGAGCAAGAGACCCAGTACTTC
>TRBJ2-3|TRBV7-9|NA|many
CASSLTGPDTQYF
TGTGCCAGCAGCTTAACTGGGCCCGATACGCAGTATTTT
>TRBJ1-2|TRBV19|NA|NA
CASSMELHGYTF
TGTGCCAGTAGTATGGAACTGCATGGCTACACCTTC
>TRBJ1-2|TRBV19|NA|few
CASRKSTGSFQDYGYTF
TGTGCCAGTAGAAAATCAACAGGGTCCTTCCAAGATTATGGCTACACCTTC
>TRBJ2-7|TRBV7-8|NA|few
CASSLAPWGAEQYF
TGTGCCAGCAGCTTAGCGCCGTGGGGCGCGGAGCAGTACTTC
>TRBJ2-1|TRBV5-1|TRBD1|once
CASSLAGTGGKGEQFF
TGCGCCAGCAGCTTGGCCGGGACAGGGGGAAAGGGTGAGCAGTTCTTC
>TRBJ2-5|TRBV5-1|NA|NA
CASNRDSQGTQYF
TGCGCCAGCAACCGGGACTCTCAAGGGACCCAGTACTTC
>TRBJ2-5|TRBV5-1|NA|NA
CASSLAYGRQETQYF
TGCGCCAGCAGCTTGGCCTACGGCAGACAAGAGACCCAGTACTTC
>TRBJ1-1|TRBV5-5|NA|many
CASSVTGKNTEAFF
TGTGCCAGCAGCGTGACAGGAAAGAACACTGAAGCTTTCTTT
>TRBJ1-5|TRBV20-1|NA|few
CSAGRGLGSNQPQHF
TGCAGTGCTGGGAGGGGCTTGGGGAGCAATCAGCCCCAGCATTTT
>TRBJ2-7|TRBV27|TRBD1|many
CASRADRGAYEQYF
TGTGCCAGCAGGGCGGACAGGGGTGCGTACGAGCAGTACTTC
>TRBJ1-6|TRBV27|NA|NA
CASTKGYNSPLHF
TGTGCCAGCACCAAGGGCTATAATTCACCCCTCCACTTT
>TRBJ2-1|TRBV20-1|NA|many
CSAHRAGSSSYNEQFF
TGCAGTGCCCACCGGGCGGGGAGTAGCTCCTACAATGAGCAGTTCTTC
>TRBJ1-1|TRBV12-3/TRBV12-4|NA|many
CASSGRAGGLNTEAFF
TGTGCCAGCAGTGGTCGAGCAGGAGGGCTGAACACTGAAGCTTTCTTT
>TRBJ1-6|TRBV6-2/TRBV6-3|NA|many
CASRFSSTPGVRNSPLHF
TGTGCCAGCCGTTTTTCCTCCACCCCGGGGGTACGGAATTCACCCCTCCACTTT